This TCR beta chain was sequenced in a study of blood T cell repertoires in COVID-19 (dated by TCRdb to about 2020). Broadly, across the study: The collaborator samples originated in the United States, Italy and Spain and spanned the acute and convalescent phases of COVID-19. HLA class I and class II types, where available, came from metadata supplied by the sample provider rather than from assay-based typing. Sample metadata almost always included a de-identified subject ID, COVID-19 status, age in years and sex. The repertoires were made available in a free public database intended to serve as a resource for research on the immune response to SARS-CoV-2. Subjects who had been exposed to COVID-19, were actively infected with it, or had recovered from it provided the deeply sampled blood TCRbeta repertoires that made up the dataset. The prospective study material was composed of cDNA or gDNA derived from T cells, B-cell-depleted T cells, or PBMCs. Samples came from the ongoing ImmuneRACE study (first 160 participants) plus 1,254 subjects from 6 global collaborators. On the study overall, not on this receptor specifically: Clinical and demographic metadata were provided uncurated, with the amount varying by source and participant.

The CDR3 has 15 amino acids, counting the end cysteine and phenylalanine. The DNA shown is the 45-base CDR3, in frame from base 1. Looking up the germline V gene yields CDR1 SNHLY and CDR2 FYNNEI. V gives up 7 bases and J gives up 4 bases, and the segment between their germline ends measures 19 bases. TCRbeta CDR3 regions were amplified from genomic DNA by means of the immunoSEQ Assay, a bias-controlled multiplex PCR. Regarding the original processing steps: The number of nucleated cells in each sample was estimated by amplification of reference gene primers within the assay. To quantify the absolute abundance of each unique TCRbeta CDR3 rearrangement, sequence reads were collapsed and filtered. Productive Simpson clonality was computed per sample as the square root of Simpson's diversity index over productive rearrangements. TCRdb re-hosts the immuneACCESS table, in-frame sequences only. Its copies lack some clones; in the studies checked, an unresolved V gene accounts for under half of them, and the cause for the rest is not known. V and J calls plus clone size are reproduced from that table; the DNA served to infer D and trimming. The sample records approximately 77,000 clones, 80% of which are singletons. Under 5.5% of the sample comes from the top ten.

Comment on this clone: What antigen it recognizes has not been identified. The input lacks base qualities; no much larger clone sits a single base away.

Collaborating institutions collected whole blood in K2EDTA tubes following their own protocols. For TCRbeta analysis, collaborators shipped samples in one of three forms: frozen whole blood, isolated PBMCs, or DNA extracted from either of those sample types. The chain links TRBV2 with TRBJ1-2, with the D gene uncertain. The material sequenced was peripheral blood. This TCR was sampled from a woman between 65 and 79 years old with acute or convalescent COVID-19. Here is the DNA: TGTGCCAGCACTCAAACGGGTCGATCGCTCTATGGCTACACCTTC. This is translated as CASTQTGRSLYGYTF.